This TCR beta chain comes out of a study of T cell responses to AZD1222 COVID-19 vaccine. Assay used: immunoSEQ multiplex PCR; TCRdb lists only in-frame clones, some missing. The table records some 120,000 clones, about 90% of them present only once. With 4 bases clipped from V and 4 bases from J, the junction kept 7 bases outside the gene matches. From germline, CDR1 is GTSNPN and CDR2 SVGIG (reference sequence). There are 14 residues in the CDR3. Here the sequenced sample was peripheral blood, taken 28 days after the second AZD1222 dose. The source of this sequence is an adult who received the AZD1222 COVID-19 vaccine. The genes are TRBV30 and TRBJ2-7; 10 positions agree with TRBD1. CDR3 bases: TGTGCCTGGAAAAGGACAGGGGGGGGTTACGAGCAGTACTTC. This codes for CAWKRTGGGYEQYF.